What follows is one T cell receptor (beta chain) and its context. V was cut by 3 bases and J by 10 bases, with 18 bases left in between. Germline CDR1 SGHVS, CDR2 FQNEAQ. This CDR3 has 14 amino acids. The data were taken from a study of control samples from healthy donors and cancer patients. Produced via immunoSEQ multiplex PCR; TCRdb's table is partial and in-frame only. The data contain about 99,000 clones, around 88% of them seen just once; the ten biggest clones take up 15% to 20%. The chain recombines TRBV7-8 with TRBJ1-2; D might be TRBD1 (6 bases). The sequence derives from a man in his sixties with lung cancer. The sample comprised PBMCs. Here the CDR3 reads CASSLVQGGGSYTF. For the CDR3, the DNA is TGTGCCAGCAGCTTGGTACAGGGTGGGGGATCCTACACCTTC. The full variable domain, with the rest looked up from reference TRBV7-8 and TRBJ1-2, is GAGVSQSPRYKVAKRGQDVALRCDPISGHVSLFWYQQALGQGPEFLTYFQNEAQLDKSGLPSDRFFAERPEGSVSTLKIQRTQQEDSAVYLCASSLVQGGGSYTFGSGTRLTVV.